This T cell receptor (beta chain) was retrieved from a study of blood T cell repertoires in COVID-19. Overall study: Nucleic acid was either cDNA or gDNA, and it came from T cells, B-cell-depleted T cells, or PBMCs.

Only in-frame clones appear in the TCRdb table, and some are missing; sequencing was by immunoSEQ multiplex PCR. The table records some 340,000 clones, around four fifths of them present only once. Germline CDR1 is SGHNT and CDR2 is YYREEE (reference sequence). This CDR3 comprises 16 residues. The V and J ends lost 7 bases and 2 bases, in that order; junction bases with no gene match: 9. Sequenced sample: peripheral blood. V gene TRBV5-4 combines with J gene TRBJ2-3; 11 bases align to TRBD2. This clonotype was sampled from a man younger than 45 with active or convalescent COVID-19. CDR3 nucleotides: TGTGCCAGCCAAGGTAGCGGGAGGGGATTCACAGATACGCAGTATTTT. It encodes CASQGSGRGFTDTQYF.